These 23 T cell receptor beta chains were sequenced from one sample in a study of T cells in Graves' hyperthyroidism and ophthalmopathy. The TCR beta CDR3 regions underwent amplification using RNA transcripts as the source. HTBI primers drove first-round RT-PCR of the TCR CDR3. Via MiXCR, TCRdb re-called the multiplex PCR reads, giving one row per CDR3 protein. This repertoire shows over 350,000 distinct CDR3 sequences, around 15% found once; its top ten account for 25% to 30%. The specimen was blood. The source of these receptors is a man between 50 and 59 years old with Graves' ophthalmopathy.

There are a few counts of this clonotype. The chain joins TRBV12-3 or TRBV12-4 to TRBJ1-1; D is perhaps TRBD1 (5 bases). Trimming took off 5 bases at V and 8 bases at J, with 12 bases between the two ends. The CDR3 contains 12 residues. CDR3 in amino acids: CASSPANREAFF. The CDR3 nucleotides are TGTGCCAGCAGTCCCGCAAACAGGGAAGCTTTCTTT.

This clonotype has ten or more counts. This CDR3 reads CASSPSGEQFF. The CDR3 nucleotides are TGCGCCAGCAGCCCCTCAGGGGAGCAGTTCTTC. The rearrangement links TRBV5-1 to TRBJ2-1, with a weak D call TRBD1 (5 bases). With 4 bases removed from V and 10 bases from J, the gap between germline ends came to 9 bases. The CDR3 covers 11 residues. Per the germline V gene, CDR1 is SGHRS and CDR2 is YFSETQ.

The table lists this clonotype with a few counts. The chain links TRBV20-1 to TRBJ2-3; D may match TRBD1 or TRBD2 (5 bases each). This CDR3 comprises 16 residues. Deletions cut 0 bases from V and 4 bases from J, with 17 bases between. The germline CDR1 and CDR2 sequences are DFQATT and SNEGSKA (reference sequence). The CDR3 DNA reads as TGCAGTGCTAGAGACAGCCGGGACCCTAGGGCAGATACGCAGTATTTT. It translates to CSARDSRDPRADTQYF.

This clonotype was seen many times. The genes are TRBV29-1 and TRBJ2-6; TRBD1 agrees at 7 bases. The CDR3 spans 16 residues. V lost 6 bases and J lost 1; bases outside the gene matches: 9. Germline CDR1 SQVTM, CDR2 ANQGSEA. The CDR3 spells CSVSTGTTSGANVLTF. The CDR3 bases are TGCAGCGTGTCGACAGGGACCACGTCTGGGGCCAACGTCCTGACTTTC.

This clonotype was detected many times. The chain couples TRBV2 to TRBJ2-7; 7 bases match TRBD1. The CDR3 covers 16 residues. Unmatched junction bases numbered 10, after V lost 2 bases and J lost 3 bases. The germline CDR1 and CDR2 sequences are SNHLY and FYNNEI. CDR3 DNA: TGTGCCAGCAGTGAAAGTATGCGGACAGGCCTCTACGAGCAGTACTTC. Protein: CASSESMRTGLYEQYF. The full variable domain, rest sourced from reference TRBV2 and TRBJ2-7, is EPEVTQTPSHQVTQMGQEVILRCVPISNHLYFYWYRQILGQKVEFLVSFYNNEISEKSEIFDDQFSVERPDGSNFTLKIRSTKLEDSAMYFCASSESMRTGLYEQYFGPGTRLTVT.

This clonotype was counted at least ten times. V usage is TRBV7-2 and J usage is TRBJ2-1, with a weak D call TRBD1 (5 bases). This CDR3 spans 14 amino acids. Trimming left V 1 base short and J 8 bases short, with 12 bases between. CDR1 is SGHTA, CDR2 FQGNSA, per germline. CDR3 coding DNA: TGTGCCAGCAGCTTAGAGCCTAGGGGCGATGAGCAGTTCTTC. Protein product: CASSLEPRGDEQFF.

The CDR3 loop is CSVEYVSWEQFF. CDR3 DNA: TGCAGCGTTGAGTATGTTAGCTGGGAGCAGTTCTTC. The V call is TRBV29-1, the J call TRBJ2-1, with D uncertain. CDR3 length: 12 residues. Germline lookup yields CDR1 SQVTM and CDR2 ANQGSEA. V was clipped by 3 bases and J by 10 bases, with 13 bases between them.

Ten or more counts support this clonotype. CDR3 sequence reads: CASSPGQRYNEQFF. The CDR3 region has the DNA TGTGCCAGCAGCCCGGGACAGAGGTACAATGAGCAGTTCTTC. The chain joins TRBV28 to TRBJ2-1, with 7 bases that match TRBD1. V lost 6 bases, J lost 4 bases, and 6 bases stayed unmatched. CDR1 and CDR2 (germline): MDHEN, SYDVKM. The CDR3 totals 14 residues.

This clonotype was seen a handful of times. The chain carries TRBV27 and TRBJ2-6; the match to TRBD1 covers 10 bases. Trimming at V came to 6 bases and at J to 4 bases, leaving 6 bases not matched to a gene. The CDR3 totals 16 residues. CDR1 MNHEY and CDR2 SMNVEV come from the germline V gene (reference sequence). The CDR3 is CASSVGTGVGANVLTF. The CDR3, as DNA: TGTGCCAGCAGCGTGGGGACAGGGGTAGGGGCCAACGTCCTGACTTTC.

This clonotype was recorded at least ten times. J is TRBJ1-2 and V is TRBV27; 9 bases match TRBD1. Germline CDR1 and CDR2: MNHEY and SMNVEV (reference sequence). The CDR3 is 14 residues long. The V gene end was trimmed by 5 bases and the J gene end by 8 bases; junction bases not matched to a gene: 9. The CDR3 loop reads CASSRRTGERGYTF. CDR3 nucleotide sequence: TGTGCCAGCAGTCGACGGACAGGGGAGAGAGGCTACACCTTC.

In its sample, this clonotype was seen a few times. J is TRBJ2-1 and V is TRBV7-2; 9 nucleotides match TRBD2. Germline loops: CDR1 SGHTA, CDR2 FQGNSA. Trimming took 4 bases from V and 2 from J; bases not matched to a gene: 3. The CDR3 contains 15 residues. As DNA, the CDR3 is TGTGCCAGCAGCTCCCTAGCGGGGCCCTACAATGAGCAGTTCTTC. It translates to CASSSLAGPYNEQFF.

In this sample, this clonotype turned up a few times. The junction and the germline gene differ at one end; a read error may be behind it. The CDR3 is CATSDLQLGRGNEQSF. As DNA, the CDR3 is TGTGCCACCAGTGATTTGCAGTTAGGCAGGGGCAATGAGCAGTCCTTC. V gene TRBV24-1 combines with J gene TRBJ2-1; a possible D gene is TRBD1 (6 bases). CDR1 and CDR2 (germline): KGHDR, SFDVKD. The CDR3 contains 16 residues.

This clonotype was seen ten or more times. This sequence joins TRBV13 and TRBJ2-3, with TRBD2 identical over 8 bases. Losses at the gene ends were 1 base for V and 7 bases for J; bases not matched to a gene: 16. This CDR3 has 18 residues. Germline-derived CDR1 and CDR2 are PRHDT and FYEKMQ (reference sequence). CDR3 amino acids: CASSLASLLAGNVYTQYF. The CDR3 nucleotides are TGTGCCAGCAGCTTAGCCAGCTTGCTAGCGGGCAATGTCTATACGCAGTATTTT.

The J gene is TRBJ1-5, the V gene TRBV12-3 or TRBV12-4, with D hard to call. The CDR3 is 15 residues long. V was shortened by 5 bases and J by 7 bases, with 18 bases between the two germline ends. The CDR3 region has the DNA TGTGCCAGCAGTCGCCGAGGAGGGAGAGAGCAGCCCCAGCATTTT. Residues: CASSRRGGREQPQHF.

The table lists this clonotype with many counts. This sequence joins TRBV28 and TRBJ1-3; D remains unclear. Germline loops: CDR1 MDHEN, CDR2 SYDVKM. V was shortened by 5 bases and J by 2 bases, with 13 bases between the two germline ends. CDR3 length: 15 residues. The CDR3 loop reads CASSPLTVTGNTIYF. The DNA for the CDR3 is TGTGCCAGCAGTCCACTGACCGTGACTGGAAACACCATATATTTT.

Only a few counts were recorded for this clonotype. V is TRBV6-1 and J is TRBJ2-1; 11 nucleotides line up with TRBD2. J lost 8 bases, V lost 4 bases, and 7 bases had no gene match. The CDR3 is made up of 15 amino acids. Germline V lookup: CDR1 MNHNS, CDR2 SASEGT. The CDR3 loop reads CASSVAGGPVDEQFF. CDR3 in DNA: TGTGCCAGCAGTGTAGCGGGAGGGCCGGTAGATGAGCAGTTCTTC.

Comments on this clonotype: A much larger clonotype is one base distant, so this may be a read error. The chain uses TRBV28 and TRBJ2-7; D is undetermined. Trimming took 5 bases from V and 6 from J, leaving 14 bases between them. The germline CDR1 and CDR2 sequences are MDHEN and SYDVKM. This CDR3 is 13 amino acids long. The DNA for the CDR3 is TGTGCCAGCAGTCTCGCAGACCCCTGCGAGCAGTACTTC. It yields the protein CASSLADPCEQYF.

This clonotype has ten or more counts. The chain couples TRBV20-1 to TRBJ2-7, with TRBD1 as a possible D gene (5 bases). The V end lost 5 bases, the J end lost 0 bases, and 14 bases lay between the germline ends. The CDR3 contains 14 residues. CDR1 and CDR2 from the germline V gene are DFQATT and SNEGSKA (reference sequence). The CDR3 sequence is CSARRQSSSYEQYF. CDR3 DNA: TGCAGTGCTCGTCGACAGTCAAGCTCCTACGAGCAGTACTTC.

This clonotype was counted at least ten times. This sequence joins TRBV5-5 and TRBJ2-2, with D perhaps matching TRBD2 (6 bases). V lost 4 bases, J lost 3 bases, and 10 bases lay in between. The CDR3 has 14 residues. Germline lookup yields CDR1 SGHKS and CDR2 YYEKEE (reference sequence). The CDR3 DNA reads TGTGCCAGCAGCCACTGGGGGGACACCGGGGAGCTGTTTTTT. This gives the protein CASSHWGDTGELFF.

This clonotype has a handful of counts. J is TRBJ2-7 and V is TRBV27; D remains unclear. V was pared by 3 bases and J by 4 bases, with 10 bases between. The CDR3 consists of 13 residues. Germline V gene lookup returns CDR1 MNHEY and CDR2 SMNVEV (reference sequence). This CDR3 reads CASSFFKGYEQYF. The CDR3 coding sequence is TGTGCCAGCAGTTTTTTTAAGGGTTACGAGCAGTACTTC.

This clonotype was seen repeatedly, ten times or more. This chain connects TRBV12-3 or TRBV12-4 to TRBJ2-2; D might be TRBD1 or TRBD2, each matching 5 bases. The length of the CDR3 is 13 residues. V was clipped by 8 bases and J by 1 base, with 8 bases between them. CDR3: CASRDQNTGELFF. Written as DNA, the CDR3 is TGTGCCAGCCGGGACCAGAACACCGGGGAGCTGTTTTTT.

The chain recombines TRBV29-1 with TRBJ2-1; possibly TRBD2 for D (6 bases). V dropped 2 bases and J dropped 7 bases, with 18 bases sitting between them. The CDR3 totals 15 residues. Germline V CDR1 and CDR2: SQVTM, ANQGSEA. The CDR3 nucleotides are TGCAGCGTTGAACCGCGACTAGGTTGGTATAATGAGCAGTTCTTC. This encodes CSVEPRLGWYNEQFF.

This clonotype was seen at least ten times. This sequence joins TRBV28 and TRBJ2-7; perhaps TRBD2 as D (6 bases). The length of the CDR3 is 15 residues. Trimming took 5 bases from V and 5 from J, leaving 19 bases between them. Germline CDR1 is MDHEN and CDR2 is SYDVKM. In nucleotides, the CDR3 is TGTGCCAGCAGTGTTGCGGGACCGCTATACCACGAGCAGTACTTC. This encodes CASSVAGPLYHEQYF.